This TCR beta chain appears in the sequencing data of a study of blood T cell repertoires in COVID-19. Study background: Researchers got acute and convalescent COVID-19 samples from the United States, Italy and Spain. PBMCs, B-cell-depleted T cells, or T cells provided the cDNA or gDNA that made up the material.

The Seattle patients joined while their infection was active and were tracked longitudinally afterward. Under the authors' procedure: Estimation of nucleated cell counts relied on the amplification of reference gene primers. Assay: immunoSEQ multiplex PCR; the TCRdb copy retains only in-frame clones and omits some. V and J calls plus clone size are reproduced from that table; the DNA served to infer D and trimming. Altogether approximately 50,000 clones are present, about four fifths being singletons, with the ten largest covering 20% to 30%. The sample comprised peripheral blood. This receptor was obtained from an elderly woman with COVID-19, enrolled during active disease.

CDR3 loop: CASSLTGSDTQYF. The DNA for the CDR3 is TGTGCCAGCAGCTTGACAGGATCAGATACGCAGTATTTT. This chain connects TRBV5-4 to TRBJ2-3; D possibly corresponds to TRBD1 (5 bases). V was cut by 1 base and J by 4 bases, with 7 bases left in between. Germline V gene lookup returns CDR1 SGHNT and CDR2 YYREEE (reference sequence). CDR3 length equals 13 residues.